A selection of T cell receptor beta chains follows, all from one sample in a study of blood T cell repertoires in COVID-19. Sequencing used immunoSEQ multiplex PCR; TCRdb keeps in-frame clones, though not all of them. The sample has approximately 240,000 clones; about 83% are singletons. The sequencing input was peripheral blood. The receptors here all came from a man aged 45 to 65 with acute or convalescent COVID-19. Both conserved end residues are part of each CDR3. Each record gives: J gene, CDR3 length, V gene, clone size, D gene, CDR3 protein, CDR3 DNA. A D gene is named only where the DNA matches it firmly. The size field is filled for only some rows; it gives once, few, many or a size class.

TRBJ1-6 | 14 | TRBV5-1 | once | TRBD1 | CASSPGQGASPLHF | TGCGCCAGCAGCCCGGGACAGGGGGCTTCACCCCTCCACTTT
TRBJ2-3 | 15 | TRBV11-3 | once | NA | CASTHGGAGSDTQYF | TGTGCCAGCACCCACGGCGGGGCGGGGTCAGATACGCAGTATTTT
TRBJ2-5 | 15 | TRBV29-1 | NA | NA | CSVEVLAGVSETQYF | TGCAGCGTTGAAGTCCTGGCCGGGGTTTCAGAGACCCAGTACTTC
TRBJ1-2 | 12 | TRBV12-3/TRBV12-4 | few | NA | CASSLFSYGYTF | TGTGCCAGCAGTTTATTCAGCTATGGCTACACCTTC
TRBJ1-1 | 15 | TRBV6-1 | few | TRBD1 | CASSEGTGGFTEAFF | TGTGCCAGCAGTGAAGGGACAGGGGGATTCACTGAAGCTTTCTTT
TRBJ1-1 | 12 | TRBV5-1 | NA | NA | CASKEGNTEAFF | TGCGCCAGCAAGGAGGGGAACACTGAAGCTTTCTTT
TRBJ2-5 | 14 | TRBV7-3 | NA | TRBD2 | CASSFSGGEETQYF | TGTGCCAGCAGCTTTAGCGGGGGGGAAGAGACCCAGTACTTC
TRBJ1-4 | 13 | TRBV12-3/TRBV12-4 | NA | NA | CASSFPGTQKLFF | TGTGCCAGCAGTTTCCCCGGGACTCAAAAACTGTTTTTT
TRBJ2-7 | 15 | TRBV7-2 | once | TRBD2 | CASSSKAGGPDEQYF | TGTGCCAGCAGCTCCAAAGCGGGAGGGCCGGACGAGCAGTACTTC
TRBJ2-1 | 15 | TRBV5-1 | NA | NA | CASSLDYSASDEQFF | TGCGCCAGCAGCTTGGACTATTCCGCGAGCGATGAGCAGTTCTTC
TRBJ2-7 | 16 | TRBV10-3 | NA | NA | CAISEFGQRNSYEQYF | TGTGCCATCAGTGAGTTCGGACAGAGAAACTCCTACGAGCAGTACTTC
TRBJ2-7 | 16 | TRBV4-1 | NA | TRBD1 | CASSYQQGARTYEQYF | TGCGCCAGCAGCTACCAGCAGGGGGCACGCACCTACGAGCAGTACTTC
TRBJ2-7 | 13 | TRBV19 | NA | NA | CATLQGRSYEQYF | TGTGCCACCCTCCAGGGTCGTTCCTACGAGCAGTACTTC
TRBJ2-1 | 19 | TRBV5-5 | NA | NA | CASSSGFSGLIGSYNEQFF | TGTGCCAGCAGCTCGGGGTTCAGTGGGTTAATTGGCTCCTACAATGAGCAGTTCTTC
TRBJ1-5 | 13 | TRBV7-9 | NA | NA | CASSLDSSQPQHF | TGTGCCAGCAGCTTAGATTCTAGTCAGCCCCAGCATTTT
TRBJ2-5 | 16 | TRBV7-9 | NA | TRBD2 | CASSFGFRGEGETQYF | TGTGCCAGCAGCTTCGGCTTTCGCGGGGAGGGGGAGACCCAGTACTTC